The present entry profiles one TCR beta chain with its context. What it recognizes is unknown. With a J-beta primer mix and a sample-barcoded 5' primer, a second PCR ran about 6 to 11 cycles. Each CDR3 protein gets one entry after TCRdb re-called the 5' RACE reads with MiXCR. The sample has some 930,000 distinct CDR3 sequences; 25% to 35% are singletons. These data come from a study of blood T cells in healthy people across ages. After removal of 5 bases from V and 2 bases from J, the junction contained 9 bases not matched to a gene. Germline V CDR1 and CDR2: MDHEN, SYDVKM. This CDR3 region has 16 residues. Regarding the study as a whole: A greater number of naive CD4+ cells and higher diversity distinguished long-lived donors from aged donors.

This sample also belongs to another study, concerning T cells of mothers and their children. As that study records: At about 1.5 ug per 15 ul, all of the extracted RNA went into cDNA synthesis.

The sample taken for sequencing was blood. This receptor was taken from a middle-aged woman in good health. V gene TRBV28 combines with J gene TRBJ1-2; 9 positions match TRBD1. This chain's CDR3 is CASSPAGGTGNYGYTF. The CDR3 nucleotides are TGTGCCAGCAGTCCCGCAGGAGGGACAGGGAACTATGGCTACACCTTC.